The TCR beta chain under discussion was sequenced for a study of shared clonotypes between healthy human individuals. Study overall: Plates per donor: three CD4 naive, three CD4 memory, two CD8 naive, one CD8 memory. Study-wide findings and caveats: In the sorted subsets, rarefaction showed sequencing was incomplete despite large depth.

Only CD45RO-negative cells positively selected for CCR7 counted as naive CD8 cells, so terminally differentiated effector memory CD45RA+ cells were excluded. For sorted subsets, roughly 210 ng DNA per replicate equaled about 31,000 T cell genomes. Libraries were prepared by immunoSEQ multiplex PCR; TCRdb keeps only in-frame clonotypes and omits some of them. The sample shows hundreds of thousands of clones, roughly 95% of them seen only once. This CDR3 contains 14 residues. Losses at the gene ends were 3 bases for V and 5 bases for J; bases not matched to a gene: 3. Per the germline V gene, CDR1 is SGHRS and CDR2 is YFSETQ. In regard to this clone: What it recognizes is unknown.

The V gene is TRBV5-1, the J gene TRBJ2-1, with TRBD2 matching 9 bases. The receptor comes from a woman in her 30s in good health. Material for sequencing was naive CD8+ T cells sorted from blood. The DNA for the CDR3 is TGCGCCAGCAGCTCAATAGCGGGAGACAATGAGCAGTTCTTC. Protein: CASSSIAGDNEQFF.